The rows below give T cell receptor beta chains drawn from one sample of a study of blood T cell repertoires in COVID-19. The repertoire was sequenced with immunoSEQ multiplex PCR; TCRdb's copy has only in-frame clones and lacks some. This sample has 200,000 to 250,000 clones; more than 80% occur once, and the top ten carry about 3.5%. Sequencing was performed on PBMCs or T cells enriched from blood (not recorded which). These receptors were obtained from a woman aged 18-29 years in a cohort exposed to, infected with or recovered from COVID-19 (not recorded which). Both conserved end residues are part of each CDR3. The D gene is left open where the match is weak. The listing skips clone size in some rows; elsewhere it reads once, few, many or a size class.

j_gene: TRBJ1-5
abundance: .
v_gene: TRBV9
d_gene: .
CDR3nt: TGTGCCAGCAGCCTAGGTATAAATCAGCCCCAGCATTTT
CDR3aa: CASSLGINQPQHF

j_gene: TRBJ2-7
abundance: .
v_gene: TRBV7-3
d_gene: .
CDR3nt: TGTGCCAGCAGCTCGGACCCGCGAGGGGAGCAGTACTTC
CDR3aa: CASSSDPRGEQYF

j_gene: TRBJ2-1
abundance: .
v_gene: TRBV5-1
d_gene: TRBD2
CDR3nt: TGCGCCAGCAGCTTGGAGACTAGCGGGAGGTACAATGAGCAGTTCTTC
CDR3aa: CASSLETSGRYNEQFF

j_gene: TRBJ2-7
abundance: many
v_gene: TRBV2
d_gene: TRBD1
CDR3nt: TGTGCCAGCAGTGACAGGGGGAACTACGAGCAGTACTTC
CDR3aa: CASSDRGNYEQYF

j_gene: TRBJ2-2
abundance: .
v_gene: TRBV27
d_gene: .
CDR3nt: TGTGCCAGCAGCGGCTCTTCAGGAGGCACCGGGGAGCTGTTTTTT
CDR3aa: CASSGSSGGTGELFF

j_gene: TRBJ2-1
abundance: .
v_gene: TRBV30
d_gene: TRBD2
CDR3nt: TGTGCCTGGAGTGTTAGCGGGAGCTCCTACAATGAGCAGTTCTTC
CDR3aa: CAWSVSGSSYNEQFF

j_gene: TRBJ1-1
abundance: .
v_gene: TRBV6-5
d_gene: TRBD1
CDR3nt: TGTGCCAGCAGCCACAGGGGGCATGGCACTGAAGCTTTCTTT
CDR3aa: CASSHRGHGTEAFF

j_gene: TRBJ2-2
abundance: .
v_gene: TRBV11-2
d_gene: TRBD2
CDR3nt: TGTGCCAGCAGCTTAGCGGGGGGGCCTCTAGTGACCGGGGAGCTGTTTTTT
CDR3aa: CASSLAGGPLVTGELFF

j_gene: TRBJ1-3
abundance: .
v_gene: TRBV25-1
d_gene: .
CDR3nt: TGTGCCAGCAGTACCCCCCCAGGGGCCTCTGGAAACACCATATATTTT
CDR3aa: CASSTPPGASGNTIYF

j_gene: TRBJ2-7
abundance: .
v_gene: TRBV5-8
d_gene: .
CDR3nt: TGTGCCAGCAGCCGAGCCTACGAGCAGTACTTC
CDR3aa: CASSRAYEQYF

j_gene: TRBJ2-5
abundance: .
v_gene: TRBV5-6
d_gene: TRBD2
CDR3nt: TGTGCCAGCAGCTTGGAATTTGCTAGCGGGGACGGGGGGTACTTC
CDR3aa: CASSLEFASGDGGYF

j_gene: TRBJ2-7
abundance: .
v_gene: TRBV19
d_gene: TRBD1
CDR3nt: TGTGCCAGTAGTAGGGGACAGGGGAAATACGAGCAGTACTTC
CDR3aa: CASSRGQGKYEQYF

j_gene: TRBJ2-3
abundance: .
v_gene: TRBV5-1
d_gene: TRBD1
CDR3nt: TGCGCCAGCAGCCACGACGGGGACAGGTCCACAGATACGCAGTATTTT
CDR3aa: CASSHDGDRSTDTQYF

j_gene: TRBJ1-2
abundance: .
v_gene: TRBV15
d_gene: .
CDR3nt: TGTGCCACCAGCAGAGATGTGAACAGCAACTATGGCTACACCTTC
CDR3aa: CATSRDVNSNYGYTF

j_gene: TRBJ1-2
abundance: .
v_gene: TRBV9
d_gene: TRBD1
CDR3nt: TGTGCCAGCAGCCCTCGACAGGGAACTAACTATGGCTACACCTTC
CDR3aa: CASSPRQGTNYGYTF

j_gene: TRBJ1-1
abundance: .
v_gene: TRBV5-8
d_gene: .
CDR3nt: TGTGCCAGCAGCTTGGAACGGTTGAACACTGAAGCTTTCTTT
CDR3aa: CASSLERLNTEAFF

j_gene: TRBJ2-2
abundance: .
v_gene: TRBV7-6
d_gene: TRBD2
CDR3nt: TGTGCCAGCAGCTTTTTAGCGGGGTCGAACACCGGGGAGCTGTTTTTT
CDR3aa: CASSFLAGSNTGELFF

j_gene: TRBJ1-5
abundance: .
v_gene: TRBV25-1
d_gene: .
CDR3nt: TGTGCCAGCGGAGGCAGGAATAGCAATCAGCCCCAGCATTTT
CDR3aa: CASGGRNSNQPQHF

j_gene: TRBJ1-2
abundance: once
v_gene: TRBV7-8
d_gene: .
CDR3nt: TGTGCCAGCAGTCCCCTCGTGGAGGGGACCTCTAACTATGGCTACACCTTC
CDR3aa: CASSPLVEGTSNYGYTF

j_gene: TRBJ1-6
abundance: .
v_gene: TRBV3-1/TRBV3-2
d_gene: TRBD1
CDR3nt: TGTGCCAGCAGCCAGGAGGGGACAGGGAATTCACCCCTCCACTTT
CDR3aa: CASSQEGTGNSPLHF

j_gene: TRBJ2-7
abundance: .
v_gene: TRBV5-1
d_gene: TRBD1
CDR3nt: TGCGCCAGCAGCCCTGGGGACAGCTTCCTCTACGAGCAGTACTTC
CDR3aa: CASSPGDSFLYEQYF

j_gene: TRBJ1-1
abundance: .
v_gene: TRBV2
d_gene: .
CDR3nt: TGTGCCAGCAGTGACGGCACAGGGACTGAAGCTTTCTTT
CDR3aa: CASSDGTGTEAFF

j_gene: TRBJ2-2
abundance: .
v_gene: TRBV12-1
d_gene: .
CDR3nt: TGTGCCAGCAGCTTTGAGGACAGGGGTGGCGGGGAGCTGTTTTTT
CDR3aa: CASSFEDRGGGELFF

j_gene: TRBJ2-3
abundance: .
v_gene: TRBV6-2/TRBV6-3
d_gene: TRBD2
CDR3nt: TGTGCCAGCAGCCCACCTAGCGGGTCCTCGGGCGGTGGAGATACGCAGTATTTT
CDR3aa: CASSPPSGSSGGGDTQYF

j_gene: TRBJ2-7
abundance: .
v_gene: TRBV7-3
d_gene: TRBD1
CDR3nt: TGTGCCAGCAGCCCCGGGACAGGGGGTCTCGACTCCTACGAGCAGTACTTC
CDR3aa: CASSPGTGGLDSYEQYF

j_gene: TRBJ1-2
abundance: .
v_gene: TRBV2
d_gene: .
CDR3nt: TGTGCCAGCAGTGAAGTGTTGGGGGGTGAGGGCTACACCTTC
CDR3aa: CASSEVLGGEGYTF

j_gene: TRBJ2-5
abundance: .
v_gene: TRBV19
d_gene: .
CDR3nt: TGTGCCAGTACGAACGGGGAAGGGCGGCAAGAGACCCAGTACTTC
CDR3aa: CASTNGEGRQETQYF

j_gene: TRBJ2-5
abundance: .
v_gene: TRBV19
d_gene: .
CDR3nt: TGTGCCAGTAGTATCAGTTCCCCCCGCCCTGAGACCCAGTACTTC
CDR3aa: CASSISSPRPETQYF

j_gene: TRBJ2-7
abundance: .
v_gene: TRBV5-6
d_gene: TRBD2
CDR3nt: TGTGCCAGCAGCCCCACAGCGGGGGGATACGAGCAGTACTTC
CDR3aa: CASSPTAGGYEQYF

j_gene: TRBJ1-2
abundance: .
v_gene: TRBV28
d_gene: TRBD1
CDR3nt: TGTGCCAGCACCGGACAGGGGGCGTATGGCTACACCTTC
CDR3aa: CASTGQGAYGYTF

j_gene: TRBJ1-6
abundance: .
v_gene: TRBV5-4
d_gene: TRBD1
CDR3nt: TGTGCCAGCAGCAAGACAGGGGGCTATAATTCACCCCTCCACTTT
CDR3aa: CASSKTGGYNSPLHF

j_gene: TRBJ2-5
abundance: .
v_gene: TRBV7-8
d_gene: .
CDR3nt: TGTGCCAGCAACGAACTTGTGGAGTCGTACCAAGAGACCCAGTACTTC
CDR3aa: CASNELVESYQETQYF

j_gene: TRBJ1-2
abundance: .
v_gene: TRBV14
d_gene: .
CDR3nt: TGTGCCAGCAGCCAAGGCAGGGCTCGCGGCTATGGCTACACCTTC
CDR3aa: CASSQGRARGYGYTF

j_gene: TRBJ1-4
abundance: .
v_gene: TRBV23-1
d_gene: .
CDR3nt: TGCGCCAGCAGTCAATGGGGGGGGCGAACCCTTGAAAAACTGTTTTTT
CDR3aa: CASSQWGGRTLEKLFF

j_gene: TRBJ2-5
abundance: .
v_gene: TRBV5-1
d_gene: .
CDR3nt: TGCGCCAGCACCGACTCCCAAGAGACCCAGTACTTC
CDR3aa: CASTDSQETQYF

j_gene: TRBJ1-5
abundance: .
v_gene: TRBV5-6
d_gene: .
CDR3nt: TGTGCCAGCAGCTGGGGGCGCGAACAGCCCCAGCATTTT
CDR3aa: CASSWGREQPQHF

j_gene: TRBJ2-1
abundance: .
v_gene: TRBV7-2
d_gene: TRBD1
CDR3nt: TGTGCCAGCAGCCCGTTCATGGGACAGGGGACGGGGGAGCAGTTCTTC
CDR3aa: CASSPFMGQGTGEQFF

j_gene: TRBJ1-2
abundance: few
v_gene: TRBV6-5
d_gene: .
CDR3nt: TGTGCCAGTTTCGGGGGAGGCTACACCTTC
CDR3aa: CASFGGGYTF

j_gene: TRBJ2-2
abundance: .
v_gene: TRBV10-3
d_gene: .
CDR3nt: TGTGCCATCAGTGCGGACTACCTGAACACCGGGGAGCTGTTTTTT
CDR3aa: CAISADYLNTGELFF

j_gene: TRBJ1-3
abundance: .
v_gene: TRBV6-5
d_gene: .
CDR3nt: TGTGCCAGCAGGACCGGACAAAAAGGAAACACCATATATTTT
CDR3aa: CASRTGQKGNTIYF

j_gene: TRBJ2-1
abundance: .
v_gene: TRBV2
d_gene: .
CDR3nt: TGTGCCAGCAGTGTCCAGGGGATGGTCGATGAGCAGTTCTTC
CDR3aa: CASSVQGMVDEQFF